This T cell receptor beta chain was sequenced in a study of blood T cell repertoires in COVID-19. Sequencing used immunoSEQ multiplex PCR; TCRdb keeps in-frame clones, though not all of them. The profile covers over 250,000 clones, with nearly 90% appearing a single time and 1.5% to 2% taken by the ten largest. This clone was counted only a few times. V shed 7 bases and J shed 3 bases, with 9 bases lying between them. CDR1 and CDR2 from the germline V gene are DFQATT and SNEGSKA (reference sequence). The length of the CDR3 is 11 residues. This receptor was taken from a woman aged 55 to 70 who had recovered from COVID-19. What was sequenced was PBMCs or T cells enriched from blood (not recorded which). The rearrangement joins TRBV20-1 to TRBJ1-2, with no clear D. CDR3 DNA: TGCAGTGGTCAGGTTGACTATGGCTACACCTTC. It translates to CSGQVDYGYTF.